Presented here are 21 T cell receptor beta chains from one specimen sequenced in a study of T-cell memory formation after mild COVID-19. TCRdb processed the 5' RACE reads anew with MiXCR; each CDR3 protein has one entry. Of 450,000 or so distinct CDR3 sequences listed, roughly 25% were seen once; the top ten hold approximately 13%. Sequences were obtained from PBMCs or a T cell subset sorted from them (not recorded which). Receptors were obtained from an adult woman who had mild COVID-19 (a few samples of this study predate the infection). Cell type and time point are not known.

This clonotype was picked up a small number of times. V is TRBV6-2 or TRBV6-3 and J is TRBJ2-1; 10 bases align to TRBD2. CDR3 length equals 15 residues. Germline V gene data show CDR1 as MNHEY and CDR2 as SVGEGT. The J segment lost 8 bases and the V segment lost 2 bases, leaving 6 bases of the junction unmatched. The CDR3 nucleotides are TGTGCCAGCAGTTACGTACTAGCGGGAATGTATGAGCAGTTCTTC. Protein product: CASSYVLAGMYEQFF.

This clonotype was observed a handful of times. This chain links TRBV12-3 or TRBV12-4 with TRBJ1-4, with D unclear. The CDR3 is made up of 14 amino acids. V was shortened by 0 bases and J by 5 bases, with 7 bases between the two germline ends. CDR3 loop: CASSLATGNEKLFF. The CDR3 DNA sequence: TGTGCCAGCAGTTTAGCGACCGGGAATGAAAAACTGTTTTTT.

There are a few counts of this clonotype. For the CDR3, the DNA is TGTGCCAGCAGCTTAGGAACGGGAACTGGGGAGACCCAGTACTTC. Protein sequence: CASSLGTGTGETQYF. The V call is TRBV7-9, the J call TRBJ2-5, with D possibly TRBD2 on 5 matching bases. Germline V gene data show CDR1 as SEHNR and CDR2 as FQNEAQ (reference sequence). The CDR3 consists of 15 residues. The V end was cut by 1 base, the J end by 5 bases, with 14 bases between.

This clonotype occurred a few times. The chain carries TRBV18 and TRBJ2-1; 8 bases agree with TRBD2. The V gene's germline CDR1 is KGHSH and CDR2 LQKENI. This CDR3 has 15 amino acids. V was pared by 4 bases and J by 6 bases, with 8 bases of the junction left unmatched. CDR3 bases: TGTGCCAGCTCACAGCTCGCGGGAGGATTCAATGAGCAGTTCTTC. Its translation: CASSQLAGGFNEQFF.

A note on this clonotype: It is likely a read error, because the conserved phenylalanine at the end of the CDR3 is missing. No DNA is shown, since the ends of the CDR3 on it are uncertain; the CDR3 is the one TCRdb lists. This chain connects TRBV5-6 to TRBJ2-4; the table calls TRBD2, which could not be checked here. The CDR3 region is 15 residues in length, termini included. CDR1 and CDR2 (germline): SGHDT, YYEEEE. Here the CDR3 reads CASSFASGSGNIISS.

This clonotype was recorded only once. The chain recombines TRBV4-1 with TRBJ2-3; no reliable D call. This CDR3 is 15 amino acids long. Between the trimmed V and J ends, which lost 0 bases and 2 bases, there was a span of 9 bases. Germline V gene data show CDR1 as MGHRA and CDR2 as YSYEKL. The CDR3 sequence: CASSQEARTTDTQYF. Written as DNA, the CDR3 is TGCGCCAGCAGCCAAGAGGCCAGGACCACAGATACGCAGTATTTT.

The chain has TRBV20-1 and TRBJ2-5; TRBD1 matches 11 bases. V lost 3 bases, J lost 3 bases, and 6 bases stayed unmatched. The CDR3 runs to 15 residues. Germline values: CDR1 DFQATT, CDR2 SNEGSKA (reference sequence). CDR3: CSARGPGQGEETQYF. In DNA form, the CDR3 reads TGCAGTGCTAGGGGACCGGGACAGGGGGAAGAGACCCAGTACTTC.

The chain couples TRBV19 to TRBJ2-1; D perhaps matches TRBD2 (5 bases). The CDR3 consists of 13 residues. Germline V gene lookup returns CDR1 LNHDA and CDR2 SQIVND (reference sequence). V lost 6 bases to trimming and J lost 8 bases, with 14 bases between them. The chain's CDR3 is CASSLRTRDEQFF. The CDR3 bases are TGTGCCAGTAGCTTAAGAACTAGGGATGAGCAGTTCTTC.

This clonotype appeared a few times. CDR3 in DNA: TGTGCCAGCAGCCCCGGGACTAGTGGGTCAGATACGCAGTATTTT. Amino acid sequence: CASSPGTSGSDTQYF. The chain combines TRBV12-3 or TRBV12-4 with TRBJ2-3; 8 nucleotides line up with TRBD2. The CDR3 contains 15 residues. V shed 6 bases, J shed 4 bases, and the junction held 9 bases outside the gene matches.

The chain employs TRBV11-3 and TRBJ2-3; 13 nucleotides line up with TRBD2. V was pared by 5 bases and J by 4 bases, with 6 bases of the junction left unmatched. Germline CDR1 reads SGHNT; CDR2 reads YENEEA. The CDR3 length is 16 residues. The CDR3 region is CASSPGLAGFPDTQYF. The CDR3 coding sequence is TGTGCCAGCAGCCCGGGACTAGCGGGGTTCCCAGATACGCAGTATTTT.

The chain uses TRBV5-4 and TRBJ2-1; TRBD1 might be the D (5 bases). Germline CDR1 and CDR2: SGHNT and YYREEE (reference sequence). The CDR3 contains 17 residues. The germline V and J ends were trimmed by 0 bases and 0 bases, with 13 bases remaining between them. The CDR3 region is CASSLGGGQGSYNEQFF. The CDR3 nucleotides read TGTGCCAGCAGCTTGGGAGGTGGGCAGGGCTCCTACAATGAGCAGTTCTTC. The full variable domain, rest sourced from reference TRBV5-4 and TRBJ2-1, is ETGVTQSPTHLIKTRGQQVTLRCSSQSGHNTVSWYQQALGQGPQFIFQYYREEENGRGNFPPRFSGLQFPNYSSELNVNALELDDSALYLCASSLGGGQGSYNEQFFGPGTRLTVL.

The chain has TRBV20-1 and TRBJ2-5, with D hard to call. Looked up from germline, CDR1 is DFQATT and CDR2 is SNEGSKA (reference sequence). The CDR3 extends over 13 amino acids. V was pared by 3 bases and J by 2 bases, with 10 bases between. DNA for the CDR3: TGCAGTGCTAGGATAGGTTCTCAAGAGACCCAGTACTTC. It translates to CSARIGSQETQYF.

This clonotype has at least ten counts. The rearrangement joins TRBV27 to TRBJ2-1; tentatively, D is TRBD2 (5 bases). The V gene lost 8 bases and the J gene lost 8 bases, with 25 bases spanning the gap. The CDR3 length is 16 residues. Per germline, CDR1 MNHEY and CDR2 SMNVEV (reference sequence). Written as DNA, the CDR3 is TGTGCCAGCGCCTTACTAACGGGATACCACCTTCATGAGCAGTTCTTC. Translation gives CASALLTGYHLHEQFF.

The rearrangement links TRBV4-3 to TRBJ2-1, with 10 bases matching TRBD1. The CDR3 covers 17 residues. In germline, CDR1 is LGHNA, CDR2 YSLEER. J gave up 1 base and V 1 base, and 4 bases lay outside the gene matches. The CDR3 nucleotides read TGCGCCAGCAGCCAAGGGGACAGGGGCCCTTCCTACAATGAGCAGTTCTTC. Translation gives CASSQGDRGPSYNEQFF.

The chain is built from TRBV12-3 or TRBV12-4 and TRBJ1-2; TRBD1 matches 9 bases. The CDR3 length is 15 residues. After removal of 6 bases from V and 3 bases from J, the junction contained 8 bases not matched to a gene. The CDR3 bases are TGTGCCAGCAGCGTCGGACAGGGGATAGACTATGGCTACACCTTC. It yields the protein CASSVGQGIDYGYTF.

This clonotype was picked up many times. V usage is TRBV6-2 or TRBV6-3 and J usage is TRBJ2-2; a possible D gene is TRBD2 (6 bases). The CDR3 consists of 14 residues. V lost 5 bases and J lost 7, with 14 bases in between. Germline V gives CDR1 MNHEY, CDR2 SVGEGT. The CDR3 sequence: CASSTSSEGGELFF. CDR3 coding DNA: TGTGCCAGCAGTACGTCTAGCGAAGGCGGGGAGCTGTTTTTT.

The rearrangement links TRBV5-1 to TRBJ2-5; the match to TRBD2 covers 10 bases. Germline V gives CDR1 SGHRS, CDR2 YFSETQ. J was trimmed by 2 bases and V by 0 bases; bases with no gene match: 7. This CDR3 comprises 17 residues. This CDR3 reads CASSLGRTSGRQETQYF. The CDR3 region has the DNA TGCGCCAGCAGCTTGGGAAGGACTAGCGGACGTCAAGAGACCCAGTACTTC.

The CDR3 loop reads CASSLTPSGTKTDTQYF. CDR3 DNA sequence: TGTGCCAGCAGCTTAACACCTAGCGGGACAAAGACAGATACGCAGTATTTT. The J gene is TRBJ2-3, the V gene TRBV7-3, with 9 bases identical to TRBD2. The V segment lost 0 bases and the J segment 3 bases; nucleotides outside the gene matches: 7. The CDR3 extends over 17 amino acids. The germline gives CDR1 SGHTA, CDR2 FQGTGA.

This sequence joins TRBV5-1 and TRBJ2-7; D not resolved. CDR3 length equals 13 residues. Germline assignment: CDR1 SGHRS and CDR2 YFSETQ. V was clipped by 0 bases and J by 3 bases, with 7 bases between them. The CDR3 coding sequence is TGCGCCAGCAGCTTGGGGCCGAACTACGAGCAGTACTTC. As protein: CASSLGPNYEQYF.

The rearrangement joins TRBV4-1 to TRBJ2-7, with 9 bases aligning to TRBD2. Unmatched junction bases numbered 8, after V lost 0 bases and J lost 2 bases. The CDR3 runs 17 residues. From germline, CDR1 is MGHRA and CDR2 YSYEKL. The CDR3 region has the DNA TGCGCCAGCAGCCAAGAGTTTGCGGGAGGGCCCCCCTACGAGCAGTACTTC. It specifies CASSQEFAGGPPYEQYF.

The sample holds a few counts of this clonotype. V and J are TRBV10-3 and TRBJ2-7, with a possible D match to TRBD2 (6 bases). The germline gives CDR1 ENHRY, CDR2 SYGVKD. Deletions cut 5 bases from V and 5 bases from J, with 10 bases between. This CDR3 has 12 residues. The CDR3: CAISTSTDEQYF. In DNA, the CDR3 is TGTGCCATCAGTACTAGCACCGACGAGCAGTACTTC.